The sequence of this T cell receptor (beta chain) was determined in a study of CD8 T cells in Susac syndrome. The study sequenced TCR beta in blood CD8+ and CD4+ T cells. Controls were healthy donors (matched for age and sex). Negative isolation was used for CD8+ and CD4+ T cells, and FACS enrichment was applied to TEMRA cells. cDNA came from approximately 0.5 to 1 ug RNA primed by random hexamers. Across 54 Vbeta and 13 Jbeta, immunoSEQ multiplex PCR amplified TCR beta CDR3. TCRdb ran MiXCR on the immunoSEQ multiplex PCR reads and lists one entry per CDR3 protein. The sample yields some 190,000 distinct CDR3 sequences, about 95% seen once. The clonotype was recovered from a human donor in good health. Sequenced input: CD4+ T cells from PBMCs.

In DNA, the CDR3 is TGCGCCAGCAGCCCAGACCGAGGGGGAGTGAACACCGGGGAGCTGTTTTTT. Translated: CASSPDRGGVNTGELFF. The V call is TRBV4-3, the J call TRBJ2-2; D is possibly TRBD1 (6 bases). Trimming removed 4 bases from V and 1 base from J, with 16 bases in between. CDR3 length: 17 residues. Germline CDR1 and CDR2: LGHNA and YSLEER.